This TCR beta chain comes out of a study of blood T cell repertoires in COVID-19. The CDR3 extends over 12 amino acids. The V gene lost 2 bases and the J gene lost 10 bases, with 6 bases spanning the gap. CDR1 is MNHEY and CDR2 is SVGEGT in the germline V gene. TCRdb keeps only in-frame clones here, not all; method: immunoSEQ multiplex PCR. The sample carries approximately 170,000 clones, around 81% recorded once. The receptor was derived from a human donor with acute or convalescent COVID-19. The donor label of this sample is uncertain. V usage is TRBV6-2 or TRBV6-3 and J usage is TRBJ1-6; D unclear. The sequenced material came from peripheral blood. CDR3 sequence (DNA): TGTGCCAGCAGTTACGGAGAGTCACCCCTCCACTTT. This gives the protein CASSYGESPLHF.